The rows below give T cell receptor beta chains drawn from one sample of a study of post-analysis software for immune sequencing data. TCRdb reprocessed the PCR reads via MiXCR and lists one record per CDR3 protein. The data hold a few hundred thousand distinct CDR3 sequences, with around 37% observed a single time. Specimen: blood. The receptor source for this set is a girl aged 5-17 years with multiple sclerosis. Both conserved end residues are part of each CDR3. A D gene is named only where the DNA matches it firmly. Expanded clones get a size class; other rows say once, few or many, or leave the size out.

cdr3_nt cdr3_aa cdr3_length v_call clone_size j_call d_call
TGTGCCAGCAGCTTATGGCTAGCGGGGGGTGCCTACGAGCAGTACTTC CASSLWLAGGAYEQYF 16 TRBV13 . TRBJ2-7 TRBD2
TGCAGTGCTAGAGACCTCATGCAGGGGGCCGCAGATACGCAGTATTTT CSARDLMQGAADTQYF 16 TRBV20-1 few TRBJ2-3 TRBD1
TGTGCCAGCAGTATTCGACAGGGAGGGGAGACCCAGTACTTC CASSIRQGGETQYF 14 TRBV12-3/TRBV12-4 . TRBJ2-5 .
TGTGCCACCAGCAGGGACAGGGTTGCCTCCAAAAACATTCAGTACTTC CATSRDRVASKNIQYF 16 TRBV15 few TRBJ2-4 TRBD1
TGTGCCAGCAGCCAAGATTGGAGTTACACTGAAGCTTTCTTT CASSQDWSYTEAFF 14 TRBV3-1 . TRBJ1-1 .
TGTGCCAGCAGTTACCGGCAGATGAACACTGAAGCTTTCTTT CASSYRQMNTEAFF 14 TRBV6-5 few TRBJ1-1 .
TGTGCCAGCAGTTTAGGGACACCAGACACAGATACGCAGTATTTT CASSLGTPDTDTQYF 15 TRBV12-3/TRBV12-4 . TRBJ2-3 .
TGCGCCAGCAGCTTCGGGACAGCACTTTACGGGAAGTATGGCTACACCTTC CASSFGTALYGKYGYTF 17 TRBV5-1 . TRBJ1-2 TRBD1
TGTGCCAGCAGCTCTGGACAGGGGGAGGGTCAGCCCCAGCATTTT CASSSGQGEGQPQHF 15 TRBV3-1 . TRBJ1-5 TRBD1
TGTGCCAGCAGCTTAGACAGGGGTGAAGAGACCCAGTACTTC CASSLDRGEETQYF 14 TRBV7-8 many TRBJ2-5 TRBD1
TGCAGTGCTAGAGTGGGGGAAGTCCCCTATGGCTACACCTTC CSARVGEVPYGYTF 14 TRBV20-1 . TRBJ1-2 .
TGTGCCAGCAGCTTGGAAGACTATGGCTACACCTTC CASSLEDYGYTF 12 TRBV5-5 few TRBJ1-2 .
TGTGCCAGCATGGGGGGAGGAGGGACAGAATGGGAGACCCAGTACTTC CASMGGGGTEWETQYF 16 TRBV12-3/TRBV12-4 . TRBJ2-5 .
TGCGCCAGCAGCCCAAGGATCGGGCGACTAGCCAAAAACATTCAGTACTTC CASSPRIGRLAKNIQYF 17 TRBV4-1 many TRBJ2-4 .
TGCGGTGCCGGGCGGCAAGGTCCTGCAACTAATGAAAAACTGTTTTTT CGAGRQGPATNEKLFF 16 TRBV20-1 . TRBJ1-4 .
TGCAGTGCAACACTAGCGGGAGGTGTGCATGAGCAGTTCTTC CSATLAGGVHEQFF 14 TRBV20-1 . TRBJ2-1 TRBD2
TGTGCCAGCAGACTAGCGGTGGGGGATCGGGAGCAGTTCTTC CASRLAVGDREQFF 14 TRBV6-5 . TRBJ2-1 TRBD2
TGCAGCGTTGTAAGCGGGGGGTACTTAAATGAGCAGTTCTTC CSVVSGGYLNEQFF 14 TRBV29-1 few TRBJ2-1 TRBD2
TGTGCCAGCAGCTCCCCCAGGGTTAATGAAAAACTGTTTTTT CASSSPRVNEKLFF 14 TRBV7-9 few TRBJ1-4 .
TGTGCCAGCAGCTTCGGGACAAACACCGGGGAGCTGTTTTTT CASSFGTNTGELFF 14 TRBV7-9 few TRBJ2-2 .
TGTGCTAGCAGCGAGGGACTAGAAACCTGCAATGAGCAGTTCTTC CASSEGLETCNEQFF 15 TRBV7-7 . TRBJ2-1 TRBD2
TGTGCCACCAGTGATCCCACGCGGGGGGCCAACGTCCTGACTTTC CATSDPTRGANVLTF 15 TRBV24-1 . TRBJ2-6 .
TGCGCCAGCAGCTTAGTTCCCCCCGGCGCGGTGAACACTGAAGCTTTCTTT CASSLVPPGAVNTEAFF 17 TRBV5-1 once TRBJ1-1 .
TGTGCCAGCAGCCTGCCCGCCTCCGGGACGGGCTCCTACGAGCAGTACTTC CASSLPASGTGSYEQYF 17 TRBV6-2/TRBV6-3 few TRBJ2-7 .
TGCGCCAGCAGCTTGGCTCAAGAGACCCAGTACTTC CASSLAQETQYF 12 TRBV5-1 many TRBJ2-5 .
TGTGCCAGCAACTTAGGGCGTTGGCGGGGCACCTACGAGCAGTACTTC CASNLGRWRGTYEQYF 16 TRBV7-9 . TRBJ2-7 .
TGCGCCAGCAGCTTGACACGAACCACGTATGGCTACACCTTC CASSLTRTTYGYTF 14 TRBV5-1 few TRBJ1-2 .
TGCAGCGCTTACAGGGATGGCGAGCAGTACTTC CSAYRDGEQYF 11 TRBV29-1 . TRBJ2-7 .
TGTGCCAGCAGTTATTGGGGTAGCGGGCTAAGCTCCTACAATGAGCAGTTCTTC CASSYWGSGLSSYNEQFF 18 TRBV6-2/TRBV6-3 few TRBJ2-1 TRBD2
TGTGCCAGCAGTTTGTCTAGCGGGGGGGCGGTCAATGAGCAGTTCTTC CASSLSSGGAVNEQFF 16 TRBV27 . TRBJ2-1 TRBD2
TGTGCCAGCAGCTTAGCCGAGAGAATTCAGTACTTC CASSLAERIQYF 12 TRBV7-9 few TRBJ2-4 .
TGTGCCAGCAGCAACGGGGGTCGCGGCTACACCTTC CASSNGGRGYTF 12 TRBV6-2/TRBV6-3 . TRBJ1-2 .
TGTGCCACCAGCACTCGGGACACGACCTACGAGCAGTACTTC CATSTRDTTYEQYF 14 TRBV15 . TRBJ2-7 .
TGTGCCAGCAGCCTAAACAGGGATCAGCCCCAGCATTTT CASSLNRDQPQHF 13 TRBV7-9 . TRBJ1-5 .
TGTGCCAGCAGTGAAAGGACAGACCCTTACGAGCAGTACTTC CASSERTDPYEQYF 14 TRBV2 . TRBJ2-7 .
TGCAGTGCTCGGGAGGGAACCTACGAGCAGTACTTC CSAREGTYEQYF 12 TRBV20-1 many TRBJ2-7 TRBD2
TGCAGCGTTGAAGATGTGGGGACACCCAAGGCGACCCAGTACTTC CSVEDVGTPKATQYF 15 TRBV29-1 few TRBJ2-5 .
TGTGCCAGCAGGGGGGTCGGACAGGGGGCGATTGGAAATCAGCCCCAGCATTTT CASRGVGQGAIGNQPQHF 18 TRBV6-1 . TRBJ1-5 TRBD1
TGTGCCACCAGCACCACCGGGACTAGCGGTTACAATGAGCAGTTCTTC CATSTTGTSGYNEQFF 16 TRBV15 many TRBJ2-1 TRBD2
TGTGCCATGACCATCGGACTAGCGGGGGGAACGGATACGCAGTATTTT CAMTIGLAGGTDTQYF 16 TRBV2 . TRBJ2-3 TRBD2
TGTGCCAGCAGCCCTTTCTCTGGGTACGAGCAGTACTTC CASSPFSGYEQYF 13 TRBV27 few TRBJ2-7 .
TGTGCCAGCAGCCAAGAGGGGGGCAGCCCGACAGATACGCAGTATTTT CASSQEGGSPTDTQYF 16 TRBV4-2 . TRBJ2-3 .
TGCAGTGCTACGACCCCGGACTGGAACCAAAACAATGAGCAGTTCTTC CSATTPDWNQNNEQFF 16 TRBV20-1 . TRBJ2-1 .
TGTGCCAGCAGTCTCGACTGGGCGGGGTACGAGCAGTACTTC CASSLDWAGYEQYF 14 TRBV28 . TRBJ2-7 .
TGCAGCGCCAAGTCCCGCACTGGGTACGAGCAGTACTTC CSAKSRTGYEQYF 13 TRBV29-1 . TRBJ2-7 .
TGCGCCAGCAGCCCGCCCGAGTGGGAGTACCACGAGCAGTACTTC CASSPPEWEYHEQYF 15 TRBV5-1 . TRBJ2-7 .
TGTGCCAGCAGTTTAGCGAGGGGTTATTTGACAACCAACGTCCTGACTTTC CASSLARGYLTTNVLTF 17 TRBV12-3/TRBV12-4 few TRBJ2-6 .